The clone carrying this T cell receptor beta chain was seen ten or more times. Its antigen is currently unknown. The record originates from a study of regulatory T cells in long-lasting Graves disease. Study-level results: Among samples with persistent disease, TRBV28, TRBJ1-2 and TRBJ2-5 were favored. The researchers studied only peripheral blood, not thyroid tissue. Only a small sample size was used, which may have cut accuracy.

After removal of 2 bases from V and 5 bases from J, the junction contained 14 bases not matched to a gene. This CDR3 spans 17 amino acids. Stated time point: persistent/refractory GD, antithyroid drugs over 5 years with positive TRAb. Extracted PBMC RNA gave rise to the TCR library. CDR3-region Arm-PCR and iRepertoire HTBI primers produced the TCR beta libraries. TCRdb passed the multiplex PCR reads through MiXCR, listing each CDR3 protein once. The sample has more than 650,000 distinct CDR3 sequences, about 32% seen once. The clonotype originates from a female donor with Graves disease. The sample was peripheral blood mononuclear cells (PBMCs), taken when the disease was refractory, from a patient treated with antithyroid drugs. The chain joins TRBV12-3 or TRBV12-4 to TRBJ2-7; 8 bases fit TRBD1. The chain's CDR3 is CASSLTSWQGAFDEQYF. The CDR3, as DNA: TGTGCCAGCAGTTTAACTAGCTGGCAGGGGGCTTTCGACGAGCAGTACTTC.